This TCR beta chain is from a study of a mutant IDH1 vaccine in newly diagnosed glioma. Study-wide background: Therapy received beforehand was radiotherapy, temozolomide, or both, with most patients given both.

Study observations and caveats: Pseudoprogression apparently lacked any relation to changes in top peripheral T cell clonotypes.

The CDR3 loop spans 10 amino acids. V lost 6 bases, J lost 12 bases, and 3 bases stayed unmatched. Germline CDR1 and CDR2: MGHDK and SYGVNS. Indicated time point: week 11, during vaccination. Alongside topical imiquimod, each dose of vaccine comprised 300 ug of mutant IDH1 20-mer peptide. Comment on this clone: Its matching antigen is unknown.

Repertoires were generated with immunoSEQ multiplex PCR, while TCRdb's copy carries only in-frame clones and drops some. The sample has some 60,000 clones, 84% seen once. The chain employs TRBV25-1 and TRBJ1-1; 8 bases are shared with TRBD1. The receptor was isolated from a man between 25 and 39 years old with glioma. The sample in question was PBMCs, obtained from a glioma patient whose treatment included an IDH1 peptide vaccine. In nucleotides, the CDR3 is TGTGCCAGCAGGGGGACAGGAACTTTCTTT. Amino acid sequence: CASRGTGTFF.